This T cell receptor gamma chain was captured in a study of gamma delta lymphoproliferative disorders and STAT genes. TCRdb ran CATT on the multiplex PCR reads. The profile shows around 1,100 gamma-chain clones, about a fifth of them singletons. Genomic DNA from isolated PBMCs served as the sequencing template. This clone was observed a few times. Its specificity is unknown. Overall study findings and caveats: Apart from two gamma clonotypes, major patient clonotypes were public.

Trimming cost V 12 bases and J 2 bases; bases outside gene matches: 2. The CDR3 contains 10 residues. The chain links TRGV10 to TRGJ1 or TRGJ2. The J gene was not available in TCRdb and was assigned here by matching the DNA to germline segments. TRGV10 is designated an ORF whose function remains uncertain. The sequence was obtained from a human donor in good health. The sample taken for sequencing was blood. The CDR3: CAAYYYKKLF. The CDR3 region has the DNA TGTGCTGCATATTATTATAAGAAACTCTTT.